The 31 T cell receptor beta chains below were found in one sample sequenced in a study of T-cell reconstitution after alpha-beta-depleted transplantation in children. TCRbeta library preparation incorporated unique molecular identifiers. Via MiXCR, TCRdb re-called the PCR reads, giving one row per CDR3 protein. The sample has approximately 590,000 distinct CDR3 sequences, roughly a tenth seen once. Sequencing was performed on PBMCs from the stem cell graft donor, taken from the stem cell graft. All receptors derive from a human donor who donated a stem cell graft to a child with acute myeloid leukemia.

Only a few counts were recorded for this clonotype. This rearrangement joins TRBV29-1 to TRBJ2-5; possible D gene TRBD1, 6 bases. V lost 6 bases and J lost 5, with 19 bases in between. Germline V gene lookup returns CDR1 SQVTM and CDR2 ANQGSEA. CDR3 length equals 14 residues. The CDR3 coding sequence is TGCAGCGTCGAACAGGGACCCAGCGGTGAGACCCAGTACTTC. This sequence encodes CSVEQGPSGETQYF.

There are many counts of this clonotype. V is TRBV29-1 and J is TRBJ2-1; perhaps D is TRBD1 or TRBD2 (6 bases each). Trimming pared 4 bases from V and 4 bases from J, leaving 14 bases between. The CDR3 has 14 residues. Germline values: CDR1 SQVTM, CDR2 ANQGSEA. The CDR3 sequence: CSVVGGLGYNEQFF. The DNA of the CDR3 is TGCAGCGTTGTGGGGGGCCTGGGGTACAATGAGCAGTTCTTC.

This clonotype appeared a few times. The chain combines TRBV20-1 with TRBJ1-3; 7 bases fit TRBD1. CDR1 and CDR2 from the germline V gene are DFQATT and SNEGSKA (reference sequence). The CDR3 is made up of 16 amino acids. J lost 0 bases, V lost 0 bases, and 5 bases had no gene match. This CDR3 is CSARDEGTASGNTIYF. For the CDR3, the DNA is TGCAGTGCTAGAGATGAGGGGACAGCCTCTGGAAACACCATATATTTT.

The V and J genes are TRBV29-1 and TRBJ1-2, with a possible D match to TRBD1 (5 bases). V lost 4 bases to trimming and J lost 8 bases, with 11 bases between them. The germline gives CDR1 SQVTM, CDR2 ANQGSEA. CDR3 length: 11 residues. DNA of the CDR3: TGCAGCGTTGTGAGGGAGGGGGGCTACACCTTC. Translation gives CSVVREGGYTF.

This clonotype was seen many times. CDR3: CASSLDGGTRYEQYF. CDR3 DNA sequence: TGTGCCAGCAGCTTAGATGGAGGGACAAGATACGAGCAGTACTTC. The rearrangement links TRBV7-2 to TRBJ2-7, with D perhaps assigned TRBD1 or TRBD2 (6 bases each). The CDR3 consists of 15 residues. Germline values: CDR1 SGHTA, CDR2 FQGNSA. Trimming pared 1 base from V and 4 bases from J, leaving 14 bases between.

The chain has TRBV5-8 and TRBJ1-4, with 8 bases that match TRBD1. The CDR3 sequence is 15 residues long. Trimming took 4 bases from V and 1 from J; bases not matched to a gene: 3. Looked up from germline, CDR1 is SGHTS and CDR2 is YDEGEE. CDR3 region: CASSLGQGTNEKLFF. The CDR3 DNA follows: TGTGCCAGCAGCCTCGGACAGGGAACTAATGAAAAACTGTTTTTT.

The CDR3 reads CASSFAGRTQETQYF. The CDR3 DNA follows: TGTGCCAGCAGTTTTGCCGGACGAACCCAAGAGACCCAGTACTTC. The chain combines TRBV28 with TRBJ2-5; D ambiguous. From germline, CDR1 is MDHEN and CDR2 SYDVKM. Trimming shortened V by 3 bases and J by 1 base, and 12 bases separated the two germline ends. The CDR3 sequence is 15 residues long.

V usage is TRBV12-3 or TRBV12-4 and J usage is TRBJ1-1; the match to TRBD1 covers 7 bases. V was clipped by 2 bases and J by 11 bases; unmatched bases: 8. This CDR3 spans 13 amino acids. The chain's CDR3 is CASSLIDRVGAFF. In DNA form, the CDR3 reads TGTGCCAGCAGTTTAATCGACAGGGTCGGGGCTTTCTTT.

This clonotype was seen at least ten times. CDR3: CASSAIEVGELFF. For the CDR3, the DNA is TGTGCCAGCAGTGCCATAGAGGTCGGGGAGCTGTTTTTT. The chain uses TRBV6-1 and TRBJ2-2, with D unclear. Trimming took off 4 bases at V and 7 bases at J, with 10 bases between the two ends. This CDR3 region has 13 residues. Looked up from germline, CDR1 is MNHNS and CDR2 is SASEGT.

This clonotype has only a few counts. The chain uses TRBV7-9 and TRBJ1-3, with D unresolved. V lost 6 bases and J lost 7, with 4 bases in between. The CDR3 spans 10 residues. Germline assignment: CDR1 SEHNR and CDR2 FQNEAQ (reference sequence). The CDR3 reads CASSQNTIYF. The CDR3 nucleotides are TGTGCCAGCAGTCAGAACACCATATATTTT.

The V gene is TRBV11-3, the J gene TRBJ2-4, with D perhaps matching TRBD1 (5 bases). Germline CDR1 is SGHNT and CDR2 is YENEEA. V was shortened by 4 bases and J by 9 bases, with 10 bases between the two germline ends. This CDR3 has 12 residues. The CDR3 protein is CASSWRQGIQYF. The CDR3 DNA is TGTGCCAGCAGCTGGCGCCAGGGCATTCAGTACTTC.

Many counts were recorded for this clonotype. This chain joins TRBV20-1 and TRBJ2-2; D is possibly TRBD2 (5 bases). This CDR3 spans 14 amino acids. Germline V gives CDR1 DFQATT, CDR2 SNEGSKA (reference sequence). Trimming removed 4 bases from V and 4 bases from J, with 13 bases in between. For the CDR3, the DNA is TGCAGTGCTAACCAGAGAGGAGGCACCGGGGAGCTGTTTTTT. Translating it yields CSANQRGGTGELFF.

This sequence joins TRBV29-1 and TRBJ2-1; 9 positions agree with TRBD2. The CDR3 sequence is 14 residues long. From germline, CDR1 is SQVTM and CDR2 ANQGSEA. V lost 7 bases, J lost 0 bases, and 4 bases stayed unmatched. This chain's CDR3 is CSGSSGTSYNEQFF. The CDR3 nucleotides are TGCAGCGGCTCTAGCGGGACCTCCTACAATGAGCAGTTCTTC.

The V call is TRBV12-3 or TRBV12-4, the J call TRBJ2-1; D is possibly TRBD1 (5 bases). The CDR3 has 12 residues. Trimming took off 6 bases at V and 7 bases at J, with 10 bases between the two ends. In nucleotides, the CDR3 is TGTGCCAGCAGCAAACAGGTTAATGAGCAGTTCTTC. Its translation is CASSKQVNEQFF.

This clonotype occurred a few times. The CDR3 spells CASRRGTVADTQYF. CDR3 nucleotides: TGTGCCTCCAGGCGCGGTACCGTGGCAGATACGCAGTATTTT. This chain joins TRBV12-3 or TRBV12-4 and TRBJ2-3; no clear D gene. Trimming left V 11 bases short and J 4 bases short, with 19 bases between. The length of the CDR3 is 14 residues.

V is TRBV27 and J is TRBJ2-5; D might be TRBD2 (5 bases). This CDR3 has 14 residues. In germline, CDR1 is MNHEY, CDR2 SMNVEV (reference sequence). V dropped 1 base and J dropped 2 bases, with 8 bases sitting between them. CDR3 region: CASSLWGEQETQYF. The CDR3 DNA reads as TGTGCCAGCAGTTTATGGGGAGAGCAAGAGACCCAGTACTTC.

The chain recombines TRBV12-3 or TRBV12-4 with TRBJ1-1; the D gene is possibly TRBD1 (6 bases). V was cut by 3 bases and J by 0 bases, with 11 bases left in between. The CDR3 has 15 residues. The CDR3 sequence: CASSLGGAVNTEAFF. The CDR3 bases are TGTGCCAGCAGTTTGGGGGGGGCGGTGAACACTGAAGCTTTCTTT.

The rearrangement uses TRBV20-1 and TRBJ1-1, with D possibly being TRBD1 (6 bases). Per germline, CDR1 DFQATT and CDR2 SNEGSKA (reference sequence). The CDR3 is made up of 13 amino acids. The CDR3 sequence is CSWRGPSGTEAFF. The CDR3 region has the DNA TGCAGCTGGCGGGGGCCAAGCGGCACTGAAGCTTTCTTT.

There are many counts of this clonotype. The chain uses TRBV11-3 and TRBJ2-5, with TRBD1 identical over 9 bases. This CDR3 region has 15 residues. Per the germline V gene, CDR1 is SGHNT and CDR2 is YENEEA. The trim removed 5 bases at V and 0 bases at J, leaving 4 bases unmatched. The CDR3 protein is CASSPGQGDQETQYF. DNA of the CDR3: TGTGCCAGCAGCCCGGGACAGGGAGACCAAGAGACCCAGTACTTC.

In regard to this clonotype: This could be a read error, since a much larger clone is one nucleotide away. This sequence joins TRBV7-2 and TRBJ2-1; D assignment may be TRBD1 or TRBD2 (5 bases each). Trimming pared 6 bases from V and 5 bases from J, leaving 8 bases between. The CDR3 runs to 12 residues. The germline CDR1 and CDR2 sequences are SGHTA and FQGNSA. This CDR3 is CASRLGDNEQFF. The DNA for the CDR3 is TGTGCCAGCAGGTTGGGGGACAATGAGCAGTTCTTC.

This clonotype occurred a few times. The V and J genes are TRBV12-3 or TRBV12-4 and TRBJ2-5; TRBD2 is a possible D gene (6 bases). V was clipped by 6 bases and J by 7 bases, with 15 bases between them. This CDR3 is built from 13 residues. CDR3 sequence reads: CASSNLAEGTQYF. In DNA, the CDR3 is TGTGCCAGCAGCAACTTAGCGGAAGGGACCCAGTACTTC.

This chain uses TRBV7-3 with TRBJ2-3; 9 bases fit TRBD2. In germline, CDR1 is SGHTA, CDR2 FQGTGA. The CDR3 has 16 amino acids. Trimming at V came to 3 bases and at J to 6 bases, leaving 10 bases not matched to a gene. The CDR3 DNA is TGTGCCAGCAGCTTTATTGGTAGCGGGAGAGGGGATACGCAGTATTTT. Translated: CASSFIGSGRGDTQYF.

This clonotype was seen ten or more times. V gene TRBV29-1 combines with J gene TRBJ1-1; the D gene is possibly TRBD1 (5 bases). Germline CDR1 reads SQVTM; CDR2 reads ANQGSEA. The CDR3 loop spans 15 amino acids. Trimming left V 5 bases short and J 2 bases short, with 18 bases between. CDR3 DNA sequence: TGCAGCGTTCCCCAGGGTGGGATCCCAAACACTGAAGCTTTCTTT. Amino acid sequence: CSVPQGGIPNTEAFF.

The gene calls are TRBV4-3 and TRBJ2-1, with D possibly being TRBD2 (5 bases). The CDR3 is made up of 13 amino acids. V was clipped by 1 base and J by 12 bases, with 13 bases between them. Germline V gene data show CDR1 as LGHNA and CDR2 as YSLEER. The CDR3 DNA is TGCGCCAGCAGCCAAGGGGCGGGTCTGAGGCAGTTCTTC. This gives the protein CASSQGAGLRQFF.

Remarks on this clonotype: A much larger clonotype is one base distant, so this may be a read error. This chain links TRBV20-1 with TRBJ2-7; D is ambiguous. The germline V gene encodes CDR1 DFQATT and CDR2 SNEGSKA (reference sequence). This CDR3 region has 15 residues. In nucleotides, the CDR3 is TGCAGTGATAGAGATATTCAGGCGCCTTCCTACGAGCAGTACTTC. Protein product: CSDRDIQAPSYEQYF.

The rearrangement joins TRBV5-6 to TRBJ2-3, with D perhaps being TRBD1 or TRBD2 (5 bases each). CDR1 and CDR2 (germline): SGHDT, YYEEEE. This CDR3 spans 15 amino acids. The V gene lost 4 bases and the J gene lost 5 bases, with 17 bases spanning the gap. CDR3 bases: TGTGCCAGCAGCCAAGGGACCCTCCGAGGAGATACGCAGTATTTT. This codes for CASSQGTLRGDTQYF.

This clonotype was picked up many times. In DNA, the CDR3 is TGTGCCAGCAGTTCCCTGGGGGCATCCCAAGAGACCCAGTACTTC. It is translated as CASSSLGASQETQYF. The rearrangement links TRBV27 to TRBJ2-5, with D perhaps matching TRBD1 (6 bases). Looked up from germline, CDR1 is MNHEY and CDR2 is SMNVEV (reference sequence). Trimming took 4 bases from V and 1 from J, leaving 13 bases between them. The CDR3 extends over 15 amino acids.

Only one count was recorded for this clonotype. The gene calls are TRBV2 and TRBJ2-1; TRBD2 aligns across 9 bases. The germline V gene has CDR1 SNHLY and CDR2 FYNNEI. The CDR3 runs to 15 residues. V dropped 6 bases and J dropped 0; count of bases not matched to a gene: 3. The CDR3 bases are TGTGCCAGCAGGGGACTAGCCAGCTCCTACAATGAGCAGTTCTTC. Its translation: CASRGLASSYNEQFF.

The chain employs TRBV6-5 and TRBJ2-3; 9 bases agree with TRBD2. J gave up 10 bases and V 1 base, and 12 bases lay outside the gene matches. This CDR3 is 16 amino acids long. Germline V CDR1 and CDR2: MNHEY, SVGAGI. As DNA, the CDR3 is TGTGCCAGCAGTTACTTGACCGGGACTAGCTTGCTTGCGCAGTATTTT. Translated: CASSYLTGTSLLAQYF.

The sample holds a few counts of this clonotype. This rearrangement joins TRBV6-2 or TRBV6-3 to TRBJ2-7; D is tentatively TRBD1 or TRBD2 (5 bases each). CDR3 length equals 12 residues. Germline V CDR1 and CDR2: MNHEY, SVGEGT. V shed 4 bases and J shed 4 bases, with 8 bases lying between them. The CDR3 bases are TGTGCCAGCAGTTGGGACGTGTACGAGCAGTACTTC. As protein: CASSWDVYEQYF.

This clonotype was picked up a small number of times. J is TRBJ2-5 and V is TRBV29-1; D unresolved. V was pared by 6 bases and J by 4 bases, with 0 bases between. The CDR3 totals 8 residues. Germline V gene sequence: CDR1 SQVTM, CDR2 ANQGSEA. CDR3 in DNA: TGCAGCGTAGAGACCCAGTACTTC. This encodes CSVETQYF.